This T cell receptor beta chain is from a study of regulatory T cells in long-lasting Graves disease. Study results and caveats: Patients with persistent Graves' had lower TCR diversity than newly diagnosed patients. Repertoires from persistent disease leaned toward TRBV28, TRBJ1-2 and TRBJ2-5.

Time point indicated: newly diagnosed GD, antithyroid drugs for less than 3 months. The TCR library was prepared using RNA isolated from PBMCs. Guidelines of the American Thyroid Association were used to diagnose Graves' disease. To make TCR beta libraries, researchers used iRepertoire HTBI primers and Arm-PCR of CDR3 regions. TCRdb re-derived calls from the multiplex PCR reads in MiXCR, one entry per CDR3 protein. The sample lists about 540,000 distinct CDR3 sequences; around an eighth were seen once. CDR1 is MDHEN and CDR2 is SYDVKM in the germline V gene. This CDR3 is built from 16 residues. V lost 5 bases to trimming and J lost 7 bases; unmatched junction nucleotides: 9. This clonotype came up a few times. Antigen unknown. The sample was also reused in another study, on T cells in Graves' hyperthyroidism and ophthalmopathy. That paper adds: Investigators excluded patients with uncontrolled infection, other autoimmune disease, pregnancy or lactation.

The rearrangement joins TRBV28 to TRBJ1-6, with TRBD1 matching 9 bases. This specimen was peripheral blood mononuclear cells (PBMCs), taken at new diagnosis, from a patient treated with antithyroid drugs. The clonotype was recovered from a man aged 25 to 40 with Graves disease. CDR3: CASSLGTGSRNSPLHF. Here the CDR3 DNA reads TGTGCCAGCAGTCTAGGGACAGGGAGTCGAAATTCACCCCTCCACTTT.